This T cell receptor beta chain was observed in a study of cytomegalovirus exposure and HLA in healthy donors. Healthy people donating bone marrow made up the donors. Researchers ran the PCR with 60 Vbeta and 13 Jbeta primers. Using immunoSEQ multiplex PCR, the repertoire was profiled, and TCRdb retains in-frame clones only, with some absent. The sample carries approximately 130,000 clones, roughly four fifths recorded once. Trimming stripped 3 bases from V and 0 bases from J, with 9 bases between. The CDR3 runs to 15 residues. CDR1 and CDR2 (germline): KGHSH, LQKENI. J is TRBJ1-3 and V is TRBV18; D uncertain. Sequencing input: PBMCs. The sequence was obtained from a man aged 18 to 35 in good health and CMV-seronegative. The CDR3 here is CASSPKTDSGNTIYF. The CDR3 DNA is TGTGCCAGCTCACCGAAAACAGACTCTGGAAACACCATATATTTT.